A single sample gave rise to the 29 T cell receptor beta chains below, sequenced in a study of T cell repertoires in urothelial bladder cancer. Repertoires were generated with immunoSEQ multiplex PCR, while TCRdb's copy carries only in-frame clones and drops some. The data show approximately 9,000 clones, about 61% seen once. The sample comprised tumor-infiltrating cells from bladder cancer. The receptors derive from a human donor with urothelial carcinoma.

V and J are TRBV5-1 and TRBJ1-6; 8 positions agree with TRBD1. CDR1 and CDR2 from the germline V gene are SGHRS and YFSETQ. V lost 1 base to trimming and J lost 3 bases; unmatched junction nucleotides: 6. The CDR3 totals 17 residues. The CDR3 is CASSLSSGGFYNSPLHF. CDR3 nucleotides: TGCGCCAGCAGCTTGAGTTCAGGGGGCTTCTATAATTCACCCCTCCACTTT.

This chain joins TRBV2 and TRBJ2-5, with 9 bases identical to TRBD1. The V gene's germline CDR1 is SNHLY and CDR2 FYNNEI. This CDR3 has 15 residues. With V trimmed by 5 bases and J by 1 base, 5 bases remained unmatched. DNA of the CDR3: TGTGCCAGCAGTAAAACAGGGGGCAGCCAAGAGACCCAGTACTTC. This codes for CASSKTGGSQETQYF.

By share, this clone ranks as medium-sized. This chain connects TRBV9 to TRBJ2-1; D is unresolved. The germline CDR1 and CDR2 sequences are SGDLS and YYNGEE. Deletions cut 1 base from V and 8 bases from J, with 25 bases between. CDR3 size: 18 residues. This chain's CDR3 is CASSVISLPNWANDEQFF. CDR3 DNA: TGTGCCAGCAGCGTAATATCCCTACCTAACTGGGCCAACGATGAGCAGTTCTTC.

This chain connects TRBV29-1 to TRBJ2-1; 7 bases agree with TRBD1. CDR1 and CDR2 from the germline V gene are SQVTM and ANQGSEA. After removal of 0 bases from V and 0 bases from J, the junction contained 5 bases not matched to a gene. The CDR3 has 16 amino acids. CDR3: CSVEDPGQSSYNEQFF. CDR3 in DNA: TGCAGCGTTGAAGACCCGGGACAGAGCTCCTACAATGAGCAGTTCTTC.

This chain connects TRBV28 to TRBJ2-7, with D possibly matching TRBD1 (6 bases). Looked up from germline, CDR1 is MDHEN and CDR2 is SYDVKM. The CDR3 loop spans 13 amino acids. The V and J ends lost 6 bases and 6 bases respectively, with 15 bases between them. The CDR3 loop is CASRGAASSEQYF. The CDR3 nucleotides are TGTGCCAGCAGGGGGGCCGCTTCTTCCGAGCAGTACTTC.

This chain uses TRBV29-1 with TRBJ2-1, with 9 nucleotides matching TRBD1. The CDR3 contains 14 residues. Germline values: CDR1 SQVTM, CDR2 ANQGSEA. The V gene end was trimmed by 8 bases and the J gene end by 0 bases; junction bases not matched to a gene: 5. CDR3 residues: CSHRGLGSYNEQFF. Written as DNA, the CDR3 is TGCAGCCACAGGGGGCTGGGCTCCTACAATGAGCAGTTCTTC.

The rearrangement links TRBV30 to TRBJ2-2, with 7 bases lining up with TRBD2. From germline, CDR1 is GTSNPN and CDR2 SVGIG (reference sequence). V dropped 0 bases and J dropped 7; count of bases not matched to a gene: 8. The CDR3 totals 15 residues. CDR3 region: CAWSVPAGVLGELFF. CDR3 DNA: TGTGCCTGGAGTGTACCTGCGGGGGTCCTCGGGGAGCTGTTTTTT.

Within the sample, this clone is medium-sized. This chain links TRBV29-1 with TRBJ2-2, with D perhaps TRBD2 (5 bases). Trimming left V 8 bases short and J 0 bases short, with 10 bases between. The CDR3 consists of 13 residues. Germline CDR1 SQVTM, CDR2 ANQGSEA. The CDR3 loop is CSSLGANTGELFF. The CDR3, as DNA: TGCAGCTCTTTGGGAGCGAACACCGGGGAGCTGTTTTTT.

This chain links TRBV5-4 with TRBJ2-3, with D possibly matching TRBD2 (5 bases). The ends were cut back, 0 bases at V and 3 bases at J, with 8 bases in the middle. This CDR3 spans 14 amino acids. The germline V gene encodes CDR1 SGHNT and CDR2 YYREEE (reference sequence). The CDR3 DNA follows: TGTGCCAGCAGCTTGGTACTAGGAACAGATACGCAGTATTTT. Its translation: CASSLVLGTDTQYF.

This chain joins TRBV15 and TRBJ2-5; no firm D call. CDR1 is LNHNV, CDR2 YYDKDF, per germline (reference sequence). The CDR3 totals 15 residues. Trimming took 0 bases from V and 2 from J, leaving 10 bases between them. DNA for the CDR3: TGTGCCACCAGCAGAGATTCAGTGGTACAAGAGACCCAGTACTTC. As protein: CATSRDSVVQETQYF. The entire variable domain, with the rest obtained from reference TRBV15 and TRBJ2-5, is as follows: DAMVIQNPRYQVTQFGKPVTLSCSQTLNHNVMYWYQQKSSQAPKLLFHYYDKDFNNEADTPDNFQSRRPNTSFCFLDIRSPGLGDTAMYLCATSRDSVVQETQYFGPGTRLLVL.

The J gene is TRBJ1-1, the V gene TRBV7-4; D is possibly TRBD1 (6 bases). V gave up 2 bases and J gave up 2 bases, with 12 bases separating them. From germline, CDR1 is SGHVT and CDR2 SQSDAQ. The CDR3 extends over 15 amino acids. CDR3 in DNA: TGTGCCAGCAGCTTAAGGGACAAAGGAAACACTGAAGCTTTCTTT. As protein: CASSLRDKGNTEAFF.

The CDR3 DNA reads as TGTGCCAGCAGGGATCAGGGGGCAGAAGGCTACACCTTC. Residues: CASRDQGAEGYTF. This rearrangement joins TRBV6-1 to TRBJ1-2, with 8 bases that match TRBD1. The germline V gene has CDR1 MNHNS and CDR2 SASEGT. The CDR3 runs 13 residues. V dropped 6 bases and J dropped 8; count of bases not matched to a gene: 8.

The chain couples TRBV5-6 to TRBJ2-5; TRBD1 might be the D (6 bases). This CDR3 region has 12 residues. The V gene's germline CDR1 is SGHDT and CDR2 YYEEEE. V was trimmed by 10 bases and J by 4 bases, leaving 14 bases between them. CDR3 coding DNA: TGTGCCGGGGAACCAGGGGCAGAGACCCAGTACTTC. Its protein is CAGEPGAETQYF.

The rearrangement joins TRBV28 to TRBJ1-6; the D gene is possibly TRBD1 (6 bases). Trimming took 5 bases from V and 0 from J, leaving 17 bases between them. The length of the CDR3 is 18 residues. Germline lookup yields CDR1 MDHEN and CDR2 SYDVKM. As DNA, the CDR3 is TGTGCCAGCAGTAAATTTGACAGGTTCAGCTCCTATAATTCACCCCTCCACTTT. It is translated as CASSKFDRFSSYNSPLHF.

In this sample, this clone is medium-sized. The rearrangement uses TRBV6-1 and TRBJ2-7, with TRBD2 as a possible D gene (6 bases). The CDR3 is 14 amino acids. The germline V and J ends were trimmed by 6 bases and 3 bases, with 15 bases remaining between them. CDR1 is MNHNS, CDR2 SASEGT, per germline. CDR3 sequence reads: CASSYGGNGYEQYF. In nucleotides, the CDR3 is TGTGCCAGCAGCTACGGGGGAAACGGCTACGAGCAGTACTTC.

The chain has TRBV7-9 and TRBJ2-2; D gene uncertain. Trimming took off 4 bases at V and 5 bases at J, with 5 bases between the two ends. This CDR3 is 12 amino acids long. Per germline, CDR1 SEHNR and CDR2 FQNEAQ (reference sequence). CDR3 DNA sequence: TGTGCCAGCAGCTGGGGAACCGGGGAGCTGTTTTTT. The encoded protein is CASSWGTGELFF.

The chain couples TRBV18 to TRBJ2-2, with D tentatively TRBD2 (5 bases). The CDR3 length is 19 residues. The germline V gene has CDR1 KGHSH and CDR2 LQKENI. V shed 7 bases and J shed 1 base, with 25 bases lying between them. The CDR3 is CASLPFHTAAALNTGELFF. The CDR3 coding sequence is TGTGCCAGCTTACCTTTCCACACAGCGGCAGCACTGAACACCGGGGAGCTGTTTTTT.

The rearrangement links TRBV19 to TRBJ1-2; D remains unclear. V lost 5 bases and J 4 bases, leaving 5 bases between the germline ends. CDR3 length: 11 amino acids. Germline CDR1 reads LNHDA; CDR2 reads SQIVND (reference sequence). The CDR3 bases are TGTGCCAGTAGTGCCTCCTATGGCTACACCTTC. Amino acids: CASSASYGYTF. Using reference TRBV19 and TRBJ1-2 for the parts outside the CDR3, the full variable domain is DGGITQSPKYLFRKEGQNVTLSCEQNLNHDAMYWYRQDPGQGLRLIYYSQIVNDFQKGDIAEGYSVSREKKESFPLTVTSAQKNPTAFYLCASSASYGYTFGSGTRLTVV.

The chain has TRBV29-1 and TRBJ2-7; 7 bases are shared with TRBD1. Germline V CDR1 and CDR2: SQVTM, ANQGSEA. The CDR3 loop spans 13 amino acids. With V trimmed by 2 bases and J by 6 bases, 7 bases remained unmatched. The CDR3 is CSVELQGNAEQYF. The CDR3 DNA reads TGCAGCGTTGAACTACAGGGGAACGCCGAGCAGTACTTC.

The chain employs TRBV12-5 and TRBJ1-5; D gene unclear. V lost 4 bases and J 6 bases, leaving 4 bases between the germline ends. The CDR3 is 11 amino acids. CDR1 is LGHNT, CDR2 FRNRAP, per germline. Here the CDR3 DNA reads TGTGCTAGTGGTTCCGGTCAGCCCCAGCATTTT. Amino acid sequence: CASGSGQPQHF. The whole variable domain, filled in from reference TRBV12-5 and TRBJ1-5, reads DARVTQTPRHKVTEMGQEVTMRCQPILGHNTVFWYRQTMMQGLELLAYFRNRAPLDDSGMPKDRFSAEMPDATLATLKIQPSEPRDSAVYFCASGSGQPQHFGDGTRLSIL.

CDR3 region: CASSIEGRGEQYF. In nucleotides, the CDR3 is TGTGCCAGTAGTATAGAAGGGCGCGGCGAGCAGTACTTC. The V and J genes are TRBV19 and TRBJ2-7, with no clear D. The germline gives CDR1 LNHDA, CDR2 SQIVND (reference sequence). The length of the CDR3 is 13 residues. Trimming shortened V by 0 bases and J by 6 bases, and 9 bases separated the two germline ends.

The chain joins TRBV4-1 to TRBJ2-1; TRBD2 might be the D (7 bases). V lost 3 bases to trimming and J lost 7 bases, with 19 bases between them. The CDR3 extends over 16 amino acids. Germline CDR1 is MGHRA and CDR2 is YSYEKL. This chain's CDR3 is CASSQFRGGRWNEQFF. DNA of the CDR3: TGCGCCAGCAGCCAGTTTAGGGGGGGCCGGTGGAATGAGCAGTTCTTC.

The rearrangement uses TRBV19 and TRBJ1-5; 9 nucleotides match TRBD1. The V gene's germline CDR1 is LNHDA and CDR2 SQIVND (reference sequence). This CDR3 contains 17 residues. J was trimmed by 2 bases and V by 7 bases; bases with no gene match: 12. CDR3 amino acids: CASTTLGQGGGNQPQHF. CDR3 nucleotides: TGTGCCAGTACCACGTTGGGACAGGGAGGAGGCAATCAGCCCCAGCATTTT. The full variable domain, its missing parts supplied by reference TRBV19 and TRBJ1-5, is DGGITQSPKYLFRKEGQNVTLSCEQNLNHDAMYWYRQDPGQGLRLIYYSQIVNDFQKGDIAEGYSVSREKKESFPLTVTSAQKNPTAFYLCASTTLGQGGGNQPQHFGDGTRLSIL.

Here the CDR3 reads CASRLLVGYSRPRRSQPQHF. The CDR3 nucleotides read TGTGCCAGCAGGCTTCTTGTTGGGTATTCCCGGCCGCGGAGGTCTCAGCCCCAGCATTTT. This rearrangement joins TRBV9 to TRBJ1-5; D call uncertain. CDR1 and CDR2 from the germline V gene are SGDLS and YYNGEE. Trimming left V 5 bases short and J 6 bases short, with 33 bases between. CDR3 length: 20 residues.

The CDR3 bases are TGTGCCTGGAGGGCGGACACGAACACTGAAGCTTTCTTT. It translates to CAWRADTNTEAFF. The rearrangement joins TRBV30 to TRBJ1-1; D is possibly TRBD1 (5 bases). Trimming cost V 3 bases and J 1 base, with 9 bases left between them. The germline gives CDR1 GTSNPN, CDR2 SVGIG (reference sequence). This CDR3 is 13 amino acids long.

This chain joins TRBV4-2 and TRBJ1-4; D might be TRBD1 (5 bases). From germline, CDR1 is LGHNA and CDR2 YNFKEQ. V was pared by 1 base and J by 13 bases, with 13 bases between. The CDR3 covers 13 residues. Here the CDR3 DNA reads TGTGCCAGCAGCCAAGGCGTCGACAGCTCACTGTTTTTT. Residues: CASSQGVDSSLFF.

The chain carries TRBV5-1 and TRBJ1-2; no clear D gene. Germline CDR1 and CDR2: SGHRS and YFSETQ. CDR3 length: 13 amino acids. The V and J ends lost 0 bases and 7 bases respectively, with 10 bases between them. CDR3 nucleotides: TGCGCCAGCAGCTTGGATGGGTGGTCTGGCTACACCTTC. This sequence encodes CASSLDGWSGYTF.

V and J are TRBV6-5 and TRBJ1-4; TRBD1 matches at 8 bases. Germline V CDR1 and CDR2: MNHEY, SVGAGI. V gave up 6 bases and J gave up 5 bases; unmatched junction bases: 8. This CDR3 is 15 amino acids long. CDR3 region: CASSALTGENEKLFF. The CDR3 coding sequence is TGTGCCAGCAGCGCCTTGACAGGGGAAAATGAAAAACTGTTTTTT.

The rearrangement joins TRBV5-4 to TRBJ1-5; possible D gene TRBD1, 6 bases. The CDR3 runs to 15 residues. The germline CDR1 and CDR2 sequences are SGHNT and YYREEE (reference sequence). The V and J ends lost 3 bases and 1 base respectively, with 11 bases between them. In DNA form, the CDR3 reads TGTGCCAGCAGCTGGGGGGGGGCGAGCAATCAGCCCCAGCATTTT. This sequence encodes CASSWGGASNQPQHF.